These T cell receptor beta chains were read from a single sample in a study of long-term antiretroviral therapy in people with HIV. Libraries were prepared by immunoSEQ multiplex PCR; TCRdb keeps only in-frame clonotypes and omits some of them. The data show fewer than 25,000 clones, 95% seen once. The sample consisted of unsorted PBMCs, taken 4.8 to 5 years after starting antiretroviral therapy. These TCRs come from a woman between 45 and 65 years old with HIV. Both conserved end residues are part of each CDR3. Each record gives: clone size, D gene, J gene, V gene, CDR3 DNA, CDR3 protein. The D gene is left open where the match is weak. Clone size is shown for a subset of rows, as once, few, many or a class of expanded clone.

clone_size: NA
d_call: NA
j_call: TRBJ2-6
v_call: TRBV18
cdr3_nt: TGTGCCAGCTCACCATTCGCAGGGGATGCCTCTGGGGCCAACGTCCTGACTTTC
cdr3_aa: CASSPFAGDASGANVLTF

clone_size: NA
d_call: TRBD1
j_call: TRBJ2-3
v_call: TRBV5-1
cdr3_nt: TGCGCCAGCAGCTGGACAGGGGGGACCACAGATACGCAGTATTTT
cdr3_aa: CASSWTGGTTDTQYF

clone_size: NA
d_call: TRBD1
j_call: TRBJ2-7
v_call: TRBV7-9
cdr3_nt: TGTGCCAGCAGCACGGACAGGTCCACCTACGAGCAGTACTTC
cdr3_aa: CASSTDRSTYEQYF

clone_size: NA
d_call: NA
j_call: TRBJ2-2
v_call: TRBV6-5
cdr3_nt: TGTGCCAGCAGTCTCAGTGAAACCGGGGAGCTGTTTTTT
cdr3_aa: CASSLSETGELFF

clone_size: NA
d_call: TRBD1
j_call: TRBJ2-7
v_call: TRBV27
cdr3_nt: TGTGCCAGCAGTTCCGGGACAGAGAACTCCTACGAGCAGTACTTC
cdr3_aa: CASSSGTENSYEQYF

clone_size: NA
d_call: NA
j_call: TRBJ1-2
v_call: TRBV19
cdr3_nt: TGTGCCAGTAGTATAACACCGGGAGATGATGGCTACACCTTC
cdr3_aa: CASSITPGDDGYTF

clone_size: NA
d_call: TRBD1
j_call: TRBJ2-7
v_call: TRBV6-5
cdr3_nt: TGTGCCAGCAGTCGGACAGGCCTCTCCTACGAGCAGTACTTC
cdr3_aa: CASSRTGLSYEQYF

clone_size: NA
d_call: NA
j_call: TRBJ2-7
v_call: TRBV28
cdr3_nt: TGTGCCAGCAGTTTACCAGGGAGGTACGAGCAGTACTTC
cdr3_aa: CASSLPGRYEQYF

clone_size: NA
d_call: NA
j_call: TRBJ1-1
v_call: TRBV7-7
cdr3_nt: TGTGCTAGCAGCGTACTTGGGAACACTGAAGCTTTCTTT
cdr3_aa: CASSVLGNTEAFF

clone_size: NA
d_call: NA
j_call: TRBJ1-1
v_call: TRBV6-1
cdr3_nt: TGTGCCAGCAGTGAACAGGTGAACACTGAAGCTTTCTTT
cdr3_aa: CASSEQVNTEAFF

clone_size: NA
d_call: NA
j_call: TRBJ2-3
v_call: TRBV2
cdr3_nt: TGTGCCAGCGGGCAGGGGGATACGCAGTATTTT
cdr3_aa: CASGQGDTQYF

clone_size: NA
d_call: NA
j_call: TRBJ2-3
v_call: TRBV2
cdr3_nt: TGTGCCAGCAACGCCCAACGCTATTCAGATACGCAGTATTTT
cdr3_aa: CASNAQRYSDTQYF

clone_size: NA
d_call: NA
j_call: TRBJ1-1
v_call: TRBV19
cdr3_nt: TGTGCCAGTAGTATGTTGGAGAACACTGAAGCTTTCTTT
cdr3_aa: CASSMLENTEAFF

clone_size: NA
d_call: NA
j_call: TRBJ2-7
v_call: TRBV28
cdr3_nt: TGTGCCAGCAGTTTTTCGGACATTTCCTACGAGCAGTACTTC
cdr3_aa: CASSFSDISYEQYF

clone_size: NA
d_call: NA
j_call: TRBJ2-1
v_call: TRBV9
cdr3_nt: TGTGCCAGCAGCCCCTCGGCTCTCCTGAACAATGAGCAGTTCTTC
cdr3_aa: CASSPSALLNNEQFF

clone_size: NA
d_call: NA
j_call: TRBJ2-3
v_call: TRBV7-9
cdr3_nt: TGTGCCAGCAGCTTCCCCTTAACACTGGGAAAAGCTAGCACAGATACGCAGTATTTT
cdr3_aa: CASSFPLTLGKASTDTQYF

clone_size: NA
d_call: TRBD1
j_call: TRBJ1-1
v_call: TRBV2
cdr3_nt: TGTGCCAGCAGGGTACAGGGGGCAAACACTGAAGCTTTCTTT
cdr3_aa: CASRVQGANTEAFF

clone_size: NA
d_call: TRBD2
j_call: TRBJ2-3
v_call: TRBV28
cdr3_nt: TGTGCCAGCAGCCCTTTAGCGGGAGTAGATACGCAGTATTTT
cdr3_aa: CASSPLAGVDTQYF

clone_size: NA
d_call: NA
j_call: TRBJ2-6
v_call: TRBV7-9
cdr3_nt: TGTGCCAGCAGCTTAAGGGGGTCTGGGGCCAACGTCCTGACTTTC
cdr3_aa: CASSLRGSGANVLTF

clone_size: NA
d_call: NA
j_call: TRBJ2-7
v_call: TRBV7-2
cdr3_nt: TGTGCCAGCAGCTTACTTCGCGGGAACTACGAGCAGTACTTC
cdr3_aa: CASSLLRGNYEQYF

clone_size: NA
d_call: NA
j_call: TRBJ2-5
v_call: TRBV14
cdr3_nt: TGTGCCAGCAGCCAAGGAGGAGAGACCCAGTACTTC
cdr3_aa: CASSQGGETQYF

clone_size: NA
d_call: TRBD2
j_call: TRBJ2-1
v_call: TRBV5-4
cdr3_nt: TGTGCCAGCAGCTTAAGCGGGAGCTCCTACAATGAGCAGTTCTTC
cdr3_aa: CASSLSGSSYNEQFF

clone_size: NA
d_call: NA
j_call: TRBJ1-2
v_call: TRBV5-5
cdr3_nt: TGTGCCAGCAGCTTGGACGTTGGCTACACCTTC
cdr3_aa: CASSLDVGYTF

clone_size: NA
d_call: NA
j_call: TRBJ2-5
v_call: TRBV27
cdr3_nt: TGTGCCAGCAGCCCTCGGAGAAAGGGAGGCTCGGAGACCCAGTACTTC
cdr3_aa: CASSPRRKGGSETQYF

clone_size: NA
d_call: NA
j_call: TRBJ2-7
v_call: TRBV19
cdr3_nt: TGTGCCAGTAGTTTCCGAAACAGCGAATCTCCCTACGAGCAGTACTTC
cdr3_aa: CASSFRNSESPYEQYF

clone_size: few
d_call: NA
j_call: TRBJ2-5
v_call: TRBV6-6
cdr3_nt: TGTGCCAGCAGTTACGGGCAGATCCAAGAGACCCAGTACTTC
cdr3_aa: CASSYGQIQETQYF

clone_size: NA
d_call: NA
j_call: TRBJ2-7
v_call: TRBV5-1
cdr3_nt: TGCGCCAGCAGCTTGGGGGCAGGGAAAGGTTACGAGCAGTACTTC
cdr3_aa: CASSLGAGKGYEQYF

clone_size: NA
d_call: NA
j_call: TRBJ1-3
v_call: TRBV9
cdr3_nt: TGTGCCAGCAGCGTAGACATCGTAGGGAACACCATATATTTT
cdr3_aa: CASSVDIVGNTIYF

clone_size: NA
d_call: NA
j_call: TRBJ2-3
v_call: TRBV7-8
cdr3_nt: TGTGCCAGCAGCTTAGTCGGGACCTACACAGATACGCAGTATTTT
cdr3_aa: CASSLVGTYTDTQYF

clone_size: NA
d_call: TRBD2
j_call: TRBJ2-1
v_call: TRBV20-1
cdr3_nt: TGCAGGGCTCTAGCGGATGAGCAGTTCTTC
cdr3_aa: CRALADEQFF

clone_size: NA
d_call: TRBD2
j_call: TRBJ2-3
v_call: TRBV25-1
cdr3_nt: TGTGCCAGCAGTCCCCTGGGGACTAGCGGGAGGGAAAGATACGCAGTATTT
cdr3_aa: CASSPLGTSGRERYAVF

clone_size: NA
d_call: NA
j_call: TRBJ2-3
v_call: TRBV7-3
cdr3_nt: TGTGCCAGCGGGACCGGGCAGGGGTGGACAGATACGCAGTATTTT
cdr3_aa: CASGTGQGWTDTQYF

clone_size: NA
d_call: NA
j_call: TRBJ1-1
v_call: TRBV7-2
cdr3_nt: TGTGCCAGCAGCCCAGGAGCAAGGATGAACACTGAAGCTTTCTTT
cdr3_aa: CASSPGARMNTEAFF

clone_size: NA
d_call: NA
j_call: TRBJ1-3
v_call: TRBV10-3
cdr3_nt: TGTGCCATCAGTGCAGGGGCCCAATCTGGAAACACCATATATTTT
cdr3_aa: CAISAGAQSGNTIYF

clone_size: once
d_call: NA
j_call: TRBJ2-1
v_call: TRBV7-9
cdr3_nt: TGTGCCAGCAGCTTGTACATTTACATTGAGCAGTTCTTC
cdr3_aa: CASSLYIYIEQFF

clone_size: NA
d_call: NA
j_call: TRBJ1-5
v_call: TRBV4-2
cdr3_nt: TGTGCCAGCAGCCAAGTCCAGCAGGGCGTAAATCAGCCCCAGCATTTT
cdr3_aa: CASSQVQQGVNQPQHF

clone_size: NA
d_call: TRBD2
j_call: TRBJ2-7
v_call: TRBV6-6
cdr3_nt: TGTGCCAGCTCCTTAGCGGGTAGCTCCTACGAGCAGTACTTC
cdr3_aa: CASSLAGSSYEQYF

clone_size: NA
d_call: TRBD2
j_call: TRBJ2-2
v_call: TRBV5-1
cdr3_nt: TGCGCCAGCAGCTTGACGGGGACTAGCGGTACCTCCGGGGAGCTGTTTTTT
cdr3_aa: CASSLTGTSGTSGELFF

clone_size: NA
d_call: NA
j_call: TRBJ2-1
v_call: TRBV18
cdr3_nt: TGTGCCAGCTCACCCTTACCATCCCCCAACAATGAGCAGTTCTTC
cdr3_aa: CASSPLPSPNNEQFF

clone_size: NA
d_call: NA
j_call: TRBJ1-1
v_call: TRBV19
cdr3_nt: TGTGCCAGTAGACACTCGGACAGCATGAACACTGAAGCTTTCTTT
cdr3_aa: CASRHSDSMNTEAFF

clone_size: NA
d_call: NA
j_call: TRBJ2-2
v_call: TRBV5-1
cdr3_nt: TGCGCCAGCAGCTTGGTACCGGTCACGGACACCGGGGAGCTGTTTTTT
cdr3_aa: CASSLVPVTDTGELFF

clone_size: NA
d_call: TRBD2
j_call: TRBJ2-3
v_call: TRBV30
cdr3_nt: TGTGCCTGGAGTCGGGGAACGGGACTAGCGGGAGGGCCGGGGACAGATACGCAGTATTTT
cdr3_aa: CAWSRGTGLAGGPGTDTQYF

clone_size: NA
d_call: TRBD1
j_call: TRBJ1-1
v_call: TRBV2
cdr3_nt: TGTGCCAGCAGGCACCGGGACAGGGACGGCACTGAAGCTTTCTTT
cdr3_aa: CASRHRDRDGTEAFF

clone_size: NA
d_call: NA
j_call: TRBJ2-5
v_call: TRBV5-1
cdr3_nt: TGCGCCAGCAGCTTGGGACCCCAAGAGACCCAGTACTTC
cdr3_aa: CASSLGPQETQYF

clone_size: NA
d_call: NA
j_call: TRBJ1-3
v_call: TRBV5-1
cdr3_nt: TGCGCCAGCAGCTTGGTTGTCAGCCTCGAGAGCTCTGGAAACACCATATATTTT
cdr3_aa: CASSLVVSLESSGNTIYF

clone_size: NA
d_call: NA
j_call: TRBJ1-3
v_call: TRBV5-1
cdr3_nt: TGCGCCAGCAGCGACAGTGGAAACACCATATATTTT
cdr3_aa: CASSDSGNTIYF

clone_size: NA
d_call: TRBD2
j_call: TRBJ2-1
v_call: TRBV4-1
cdr3_nt: TGCGCCAGCAGCCAACTCGGACTAGCGGGAGTAAGGGATGAGCAGTTCTTC
cdr3_aa: CASSQLGLAGVRDEQFF

clone_size: NA
d_call: NA
j_call: TRBJ1-5
v_call: TRBV28
cdr3_nt: TGTGCCAGCAGTCTAGGGGGGTATAGCAATCAGCCCCAGCATTTT
cdr3_aa: CASSLGGYSNQPQHF

clone_size: once
d_call: NA
j_call: TRBJ1-5
v_call: TRBV10-3
cdr3_nt: TGTGCCATCAGTGAGTCTGGGGAGGCTCAGCCCCAGCATTTT
cdr3_aa: CAISESGEAQPQHF

clone_size: NA
d_call: NA
j_call: TRBJ1-2
v_call: TRBV7-2
cdr3_nt: TGTGCCAGCAGCCGGGCATATGGCTACACCTTC
cdr3_aa: CASSRAYGYTF

clone_size: once
d_call: NA
j_call: TRBJ2-3
v_call: TRBV5-1
cdr3_nt: TGCGCCAGCAGCTTGGCCGGCCAAGACACAGATACGCAGTATTTT
cdr3_aa: CASSLAGQDTDTQYF

clone_size: NA
d_call: NA
j_call: TRBJ1-5
v_call: TRBV27
cdr3_nt: TGTGCCAGCAGTCCCCAGGGACGCGGTCAGCCCCAGCATTTT
cdr3_aa: CASSPQGRGQPQHF

clone_size: NA
d_call: TRBD1
j_call: TRBJ2-7
v_call: TRBV5-1
cdr3_nt: TGCGCCAGCAGCTTGGAAGGGGGCGCGAGCTCCTACGAGCAGTACTTC
cdr3_aa: CASSLEGGASSYEQYF

clone_size: NA
d_call: TRBD2
j_call: TRBJ2-1
v_call: TRBV27
cdr3_nt: TGTGCCAGCAGTTTATATGGCGGGAGCGGGTACAATGAGCAGTTCTTC
cdr3_aa: CASSLYGGSGYNEQFF